The clone carrying this TCR beta chain appeared a few times. Its cognate antigen is unknown. This sample is drawn from a study of cytomegalovirus exposure and HLA in healthy donors. Study context: Counted in an early data release were about 85 million unique TCRs from HLA-typed donors. The study's findings and limits: Earlier analysis found most TCR beta V segments productive about 87% or about 30% of the time. In a later analysis, a genetic analysis reported fewer productive-TCR N-insertions in an Asian-associated ancestry cluster than the cohort average. The authors confirmed in vitro that a few CMV-associated chains were specific for CMV antigens.

V was clipped by 6 bases and J by 0 bases, with 14 bases between them. Per the germline V gene, CDR1 is MDHEN and CDR2 is SYDVKM. This CDR3 contains 15 residues. The PCR ran on 60 Vbeta and 13 Jbeta primers. Sequencing was performed with immunoSEQ multiplex PCR; in TCRdb, only in-frame clones are kept and a portion is missing. Among about 160,000 clones, roughly three quarters were seen once, and the ten largest hold over 1.1%. The clonotype was recovered from a man aged 55-75 years in good health and CMV-seronegative. The chain combines TRBV28 with TRBJ1-2; D gene ambiguous. The sequenced sample consisted of PBMCs. CDR3 DNA: TGTGCCAGCAGCGGGTACACTGGTTCTAACTATGGCTACACCTTC. Its protein is CASSGYTGSNYGYTF.